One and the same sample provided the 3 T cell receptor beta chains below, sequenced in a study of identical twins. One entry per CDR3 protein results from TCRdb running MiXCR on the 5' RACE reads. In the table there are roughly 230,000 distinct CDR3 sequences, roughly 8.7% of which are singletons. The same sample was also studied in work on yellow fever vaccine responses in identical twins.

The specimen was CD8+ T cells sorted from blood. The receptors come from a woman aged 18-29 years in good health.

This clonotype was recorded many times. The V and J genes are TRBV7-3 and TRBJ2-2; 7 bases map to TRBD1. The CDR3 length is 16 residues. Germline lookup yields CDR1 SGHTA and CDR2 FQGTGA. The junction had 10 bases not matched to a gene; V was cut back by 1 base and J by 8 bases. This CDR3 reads CASSLIGDSLAGELFF. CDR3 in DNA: TGTGCCAGCAGCTTAATAGGGGACAGCCTTGCGGGGGAGCTGTTTTTT.

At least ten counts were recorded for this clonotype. This CDR3 reads CSVEVRTRNYEQFF. Written as DNA, the CDR3 is TGCAGCGTTGAAGTTAGGACTAGAAATTATGAGCAGTTCTTC. The V gene is TRBV29-1, the J gene TRBJ2-1; 7 bases are shared with TRBD2. Unmatched junction bases numbered 8, after V lost 1 base and J lost 8 bases. The CDR3 is made up of 14 amino acids. Germline CDR1 is SQVTM and CDR2 is ANQGSEA.

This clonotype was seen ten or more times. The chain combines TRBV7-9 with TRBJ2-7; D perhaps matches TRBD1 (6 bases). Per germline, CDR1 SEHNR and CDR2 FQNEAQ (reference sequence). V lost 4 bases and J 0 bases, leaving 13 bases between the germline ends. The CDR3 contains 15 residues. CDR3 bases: TGTGCCAGCAGCTCGGACAGCATTTCCTCCTACGAGCAGTACTTC. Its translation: CASSSDSISSYEQYF.